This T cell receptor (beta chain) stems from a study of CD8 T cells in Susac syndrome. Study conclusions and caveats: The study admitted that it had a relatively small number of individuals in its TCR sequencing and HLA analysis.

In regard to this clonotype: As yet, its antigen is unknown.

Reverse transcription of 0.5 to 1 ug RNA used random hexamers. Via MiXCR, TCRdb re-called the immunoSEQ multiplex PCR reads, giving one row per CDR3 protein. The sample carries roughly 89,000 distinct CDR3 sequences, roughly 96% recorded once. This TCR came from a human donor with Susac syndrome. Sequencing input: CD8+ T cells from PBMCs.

CDR3 nucleotide sequence: TGCAGTGCTAGCGGGGGGGCTATCTACAATGAGCAGTTCTTC. Residues: CSASGGAIYNEQFF. The chain carries TRBV20-1 and TRBJ2-1; 8 bases fit TRBD2. Germline V gene lookup returns CDR1 DFQATT and CDR2 SNEGSKA (reference sequence). V shed 3 bases and J 3 bases; nucleotides not matched to a gene: 4. This CDR3 is 14 amino acids long.